Presented here are 26 T cell receptor beta chains from one specimen sequenced in a study of blood T cell repertoires in COVID-19. Libraries were prepared by immunoSEQ multiplex PCR; TCRdb keeps only in-frame clonotypes and omits some of them. The data hold approximately 280,000 clones, with 65% to 90% observed a single time. Sequencing was carried out using peripheral blood. Source of these receptors: a man between 45 and 60 years old with active or convalescent COVID-19.

The J gene is TRBJ1-2, the V gene TRBV2; tentatively, D is TRBD1 (6 bases). The CDR3 is made up of 14 amino acids. Germline values: CDR1 SNHLY, CDR2 FYNNEI. Trimming pared 6 bases from V and 2 bases from J, leaving 13 bases between. The CDR3 is CASSVGQQNYGYTF. CDR3 nucleotides: TGTGCCAGCAGCGTCGGACAGCAAAACTATGGCTACACCTTC.

This clone was picked up a small number of times. V gene TRBV30 combines with J gene TRBJ1-2; TRBD1 agrees at 8 bases. Germline CDR1 GTSNPN, CDR2 SVGIG (reference sequence). The CDR3 sequence is 13 residues long. V lost 2 bases and J lost 8; bases outside the gene matches: 7. The CDR3 spells CAWSRDRPKGYTF. The CDR3 DNA follows: TGTGCCTGGAGTCGGGACAGGCCAAAGGGCTACACCTTC. The full variable domain, with the rest looked up from reference TRBV30 and TRBJ1-2, is SQTIHQWPATLVQPVGSPLSLECTVEGTSNPNLYWYRQAAGRGLQLLFYSVGIGQISSEVPQNLSASRPQDRQFILSSKKLLLSDSGFYLCAWSRDRPKGYTFGSGTRLTVV.

The chain recombines TRBV3-1 (or the pseudogene TRBV3-2) with TRBJ2-3; D unresolved. The CDR3 has 15 residues. The V gene lost 0 bases and the J gene lost 4 bases, with 11 bases spanning the gap. In germline, CDR1 is LGHDT, CDR2 YNNKEL (reference sequence). CDR3 in amino acids: CASSQDGVRADTQYF. The CDR3 bases are TGTGCCAGCAGCCAAGATGGAGTCAGAGCAGATACGCAGTATTTT.

The gene calls are TRBV12-3 or TRBV12-4 and TRBJ2-7; D unresolved. Deletions cut 6 bases from V and 0 bases from J, with 6 bases between. The CDR3 sequence is 12 residues long. CDR3 sequence: CASRYSSYEQYF. The CDR3 DNA is TGTGCCAGCAGGTACAGCTCCTACGAGCAGTACTTC.

This chain links TRBV11-2 with TRBJ2-3, with D hard to call. Between the trimmed V and J ends, which lost 0 bases and 2 bases, there was a span of 3 bases. The CDR3 runs 13 residues. Germline CDR1 is SGHAT and CDR2 is FQNNGV. CDR3 in amino acids: CASSLDLTDTQYF. CDR3 bases: TGTGCCAGCAGCTTAGATCTCACAGATACGCAGTATTTT.

Points on this clone: The junction differs from germline at one of its ends, possibly a read error. The chain joins TRBV12-3 or TRBV12-4 to TRBJ1-4; D is unclear. The CDR3 runs to 12 residues. The CDR3 loop reads CASSFSKEKLFF. The CDR3 DNA sequence: TGTGCCAGCAGTTTTTCTAAGGAAAAACTGTTTTTT.

The chain recombines TRBV30 with TRBJ1-5, with D maybe TRBD1 (5 bases). Germline V gene sequence: CDR1 GTSNPN, CDR2 SVGIG (reference sequence). Between the trimmed V and J ends, which lost 5 bases and 6 bases, there was a span of 26 bases. CDR3 length: 17 residues. This CDR3 is CAWGPFPIILGGQPQHF. In DNA, the CDR3 is TGTGCCTGGGGCCCCTTCCCAATCATCCTGGGGGGTCAGCCCCAGCATTTT. Full variable domain (remainder filled in from reference TRBV30 and TRBJ1-5): SQTIHQWPATLVQPVGSPLSLECTVEGTSNPNLYWYRQAAGRGLQLLFYSVGIGQISSEVPQNLSASRPQDRQFILSSKKLLLSDSGFYLCAWGPFPIILGGQPQHFGDGTRLSIL.

The chain uses TRBV5-1 and TRBJ2-7, with 7 positions matching TRBD2. Germline assignment: CDR1 SGHRS and CDR2 YFSETQ. CDR3 length equals 14 residues. J was trimmed by 5 bases and V by 0 bases; bases with no gene match: 5. CDR3 bases: TGCGCCAGCAGCTTGGGCGGGAGTGGGGACGAGCAGTACTTC. It codes for CASSLGGSGDEQYF.

The J gene is TRBJ1-4, the V gene TRBV4-2; tentatively, D is TRBD1 (6 bases). In germline, CDR1 is LGHNA, CDR2 YNFKEQ. Trimming cost V 0 bases and J 8 bases, with 19 bases left between them. The CDR3 sequence is 17 residues long. The CDR3 region has the DNA TGTGCCAGCAGCCAAGAGGTTGGACGCAGGGGCCACGAAAAACTGTTTTTT. It is translated as CASSQEVGRRGHEKLFF.

This chain joins TRBV6-1 and TRBJ1-5; D remains unclear. This CDR3 comprises 14 residues. In germline, CDR1 is MNHNS, CDR2 SASEGT. The ends were cut back, 3 bases at V and 12 bases at J, with 18 bases in the middle. Written as DNA, the CDR3 is TGTGCCAGCAGTGAGGGCCTGGGTGTGGGTCTCCAGCATTTT. Encoded protein: CASSEGLGVGLQHF.

The J gene is TRBJ2-6, the V gene TRBV28; D is perhaps TRBD2 (7 bases). V lost 6 bases, J lost 2 bases, and 8 bases lay in between. The CDR3 loop spans 14 amino acids. Germline CDR1 and CDR2: MDHEN and SYDVKM. DNA of the CDR3: TGTGCCAGCAGGCGGGGGCCTGGGGCCAACGTCCTGACTTTC. Translated, it gives CASRRGPGANVLTF.

V gene TRBV4-1 combines with J gene TRBJ1-4; 9 bases are shared with TRBD1. The V gene end was trimmed by 2 bases and the J gene end by 11 bases; junction bases not matched to a gene: 15. This CDR3 spans 17 amino acids. Germline CDR1 is MGHRA and CDR2 is YSYEKL. The CDR3 protein is CASSQTVDRGQGGKLFF. CDR3 DNA: TGCGCCAGCAGCCAAACGGTAGATAGGGGACAGGGAGGGAAACTGTTTTTT.

V usage is TRBV29-1 and J usage is TRBJ2-3; 7 positions match TRBD2. V gave up 6 bases and J gave up 0 bases; unmatched junction bases: 12. The CDR3 sequence is 16 residues long. Germline CDR1 is SQVTM and CDR2 is ANQGSEA. CDR3 sequence reads: CSVTPPGGVSTDTQYF. The DNA of the CDR3 is TGCAGCGTAACCCCCCCGGGGGGAGTGAGCACAGATACGCAGTATTTT.

The rearrangement links TRBV5-6 to TRBJ2-1; D is perhaps TRBD1 (6 bases). The CDR3 extends over 14 amino acids. The V gene lost 2 bases and the J gene lost 2 bases, with 8 bases spanning the gap. CDR1 and CDR2 (germline): SGHDT, YYEEEE. The CDR3 DNA reads as TGTGCCAGCAGCTTAGGACAGCCCTACAATGAGCAGTTCTTC. This encodes CASSLGQPYNEQFF.

This chain joins TRBV5-1 and TRBJ2-7; perhaps TRBD2 as D (5 bases). V was cut by 1 base and J by 3 bases, with 14 bases left in between. The CDR3 is 15 residues long. The germline gives CDR1 SGHRS, CDR2 YFSETQ. The CDR3 nucleotides are TGCGCCAGCAGCTTGTTCCGGGGAATGGGCTACGAGCAGTACTTC. Residues: CASSLFRGMGYEQYF. The variable domain in full, completed from reference TRBV5-1 and TRBJ2-7, reads KAGVTQTPRYLIKTRGQQVTLSCSPISGHRSVSWYQQTPGQGLQFLFEYFSETQRNKGNFPGRFSGRQFSNSRSEMNVSTLELGDSALYLCASSLFRGMGYEQYFGPGTRLTVT.

This clone occurred once. The V and J genes are TRBV25-1 and TRBJ2-1, with 10 bases matching TRBD2. CDR1 and CDR2 from the germline V gene are MGHDK and SYGVNS. CDR3 length: 13 residues. After removal of 1 base from V and 10 bases from J, the junction contained 1 base not matched to a gene. The CDR3: CASSEFSGREQFF. CDR3 nucleotides: TGTGCCAGCAGTGAATTTAGCGGGAGGGAGCAGTTCTTC.

CDR3 nucleotides: TGTGCCAGCACCACACAGGGAGCACCCCTCCACTTT. This translates into CASTTQGAPLHF. The chain carries TRBV6-5 and TRBJ1-6; perhaps TRBD1 as D (6 bases). Germline V gene data show CDR1 as MNHEY and CDR2 as SVGAGI. This CDR3 comprises 12 residues. V lost 7 bases and J lost 11, with 12 bases in between.

The chain is built from TRBV4-2 and TRBJ2-3; a weak D match, TRBD2 (6 bases). CDR3 length: 16 residues. The germline gives CDR1 LGHNA, CDR2 YNFKEQ. V lost 1 base and J 2 bases, leaving 13 bases between the germline ends. This CDR3 is CASSQVFGGDTDTQYF. DNA for the CDR3: TGTGCCAGCAGCCAAGTTTTTGGAGGGGACACAGATACGCAGTATTTT.

This clone was picked up a small number of times. The chain is built from TRBV11-2 and TRBJ1-5; D gene uncertain. Germline V gene lookup returns CDR1 SGHAT and CDR2 FQNNGV. Trimming shortened V by 1 base and J by 4 bases, and 8 bases separated the two germline ends. This CDR3 is built from 14 residues. CDR3 amino acids: CASSLAAGNQPQHF. CDR3 nucleotide sequence: TGTGCCAGCAGCTTAGCGGCGGGGAATCAGCCCCAGCATTTT.

In its sample, this clone was seen a few times. J is TRBJ2-2 and V is TRBV19, with 10 positions matching TRBD2. The length of the CDR3 is 16 residues. Germline CDR1 LNHDA, CDR2 SQIVND (reference sequence). V shed 4 bases and J 2 bases; nucleotides not matched to a gene: 4. The chain's CDR3 is CASSTRLAGNTGELFF. The DNA of the CDR3 is TGTGCCAGTAGTACTCGACTAGCGGGCAACACCGGGGAGCTGTTTTTT.

This chain joins TRBV5-8 and TRBJ1-5; the D gene is possibly TRBD1 (5 bases). Per germline, CDR1 SGHTS and CDR2 YDEGEE. The V end lost 0 bases, the J end lost 0 bases, and 16 bases lay between the germline ends. CDR3 length equals 18 residues. The CDR3 bases are TGTGCCAGCAGCTTGGGGAGCCAGGGTTTGCATAGCAATCAGCCCCAGCATTTT. Translation: CASSLGSQGLHSNQPQHF.

CDR3 nucleotide sequence: TGTGCCAGCAGCAAACAGGAGCTACGAGAGCAGTACTTC. Translation: CASSKQELREQYF. The chain employs TRBV3-1 (or the pseudogene TRBV3-2) and TRBJ2-7; maybe TRBD1 (5 bases). CDR1 and CDR2 from the germline V gene are LGHDT and YNNKEL (reference sequence). Deletions cut 5 bases from V and 7 bases from J, with 15 bases between. CDR3 length: 13 residues.

CDR3 nucleotides: TGCAGTGCTAGTGGTTATCGGACAGGGGGTTTTATCGGCACTGAAGCTTTCTTT. It yields the protein CSASGYRTGGFIGTEAFF. The V call is TRBV20-1, the J call TRBJ1-1; 10 nucleotides line up with TRBD1. CDR3 length: 18 amino acids. V trimming: 3 bases; J trimming: 4 bases; junction bases outside the gene matches: 17. Germline assignment: CDR1 DFQATT and CDR2 SNEGSKA (reference sequence).

The chain uses TRBV4-2 and TRBJ2-3; no definite D call. The germline V gene has CDR1 LGHNA and CDR2 YNFKEQ. There are 14 residues in the CDR3. Trimming left V 2 bases short and J 0 bases short, with 6 bases between. Written as DNA, the CDR3 is TGTGCCAGCAGCCAACCTACCAGCACAGATACGCAGTATTTT. This sequence encodes CASSQPTSTDTQYF.

CDR3 sequence reads: CASSFDRGYEQYF. The CDR3 nucleotides are TGTGCCAGCAGTTTCGACAGAGGCTACGAGCAGTACTTC. The chain couples TRBV12-3 or TRBV12-4 to TRBJ2-7, with a possible D match to TRBD1 (5 bases). The CDR3 spans 13 residues. Trimming pared 3 bases from V and 3 bases from J, leaving 9 bases between.

The gene calls are TRBV9 and TRBJ2-4, with D possibly TRBD1 on 5 matching bases. Trimming removed 4 bases at V and 2 bases at J, with 13 bases between. This CDR3 comprises 15 residues. Germline V CDR1 and CDR2: SGDLS, YYNGEE. CDR3 nucleotide sequence: TGTGCCAGCAGCCTGACAGATGGTTCCAAAAACATTCAGTACTTC. Translated, it gives CASSLTDGSKNIQYF.